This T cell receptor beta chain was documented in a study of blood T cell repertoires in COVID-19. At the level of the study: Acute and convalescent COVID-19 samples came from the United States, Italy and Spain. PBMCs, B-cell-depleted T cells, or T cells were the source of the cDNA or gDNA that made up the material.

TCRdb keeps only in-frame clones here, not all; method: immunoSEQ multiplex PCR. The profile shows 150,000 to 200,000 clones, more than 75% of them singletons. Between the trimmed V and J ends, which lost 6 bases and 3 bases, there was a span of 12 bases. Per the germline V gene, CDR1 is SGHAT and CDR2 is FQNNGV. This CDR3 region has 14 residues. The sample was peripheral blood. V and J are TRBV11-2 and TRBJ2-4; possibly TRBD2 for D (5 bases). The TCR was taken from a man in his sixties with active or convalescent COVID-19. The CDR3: CASSSDIGKNIQYF. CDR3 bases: TGTGCCAGCAGTAGCGACATAGGCAAAAACATTCAGTACTTC.